This entry lists 27 T cell receptor beta chains sequenced from one sample in a study of blood T cell repertoires in COVID-19. The assay was immunoSEQ multiplex PCR, and TCRdb's table has in-frame clones only and misses some. Among some 150,000 clones listed, around 85% were seen once. The material sequenced was peripheral blood. These receptors were taken from a man between 60 and 75 years old who had recovered from COVID-19.

The chain recombines TRBV7-8 with TRBJ2-5, with 14 positions matching TRBD2. Germline assignment: CDR1 SGHVS and CDR2 FQNEAQ. This CDR3 has 16 amino acids. Trimming at V came to 4 bases and at J to 3 bases, leaving 4 bases not matched to a gene. The chain's CDR3 is CASSSQTSGGEETQYF. The CDR3 region has the DNA TGTGCCAGCAGCTCGCAGACTAGCGGGGGGGAAGAGACCCAGTACTTC.

The V gene is TRBV6-1, the J gene TRBJ2-1, with D possibly being TRBD2 (6 bases). V was shortened by 3 bases and J by 4 bases, with 13 bases between the two germline ends. Per germline, CDR1 MNHNS and CDR2 SASEGT. There are 15 residues in the CDR3. Here the CDR3 reads CASSDAGTPYNEQFF. CDR3 nucleotide sequence: TGTGCCAGCAGTGATGCCGGGACTCCTTACAATGAGCAGTTCTTC.

The chain links TRBV9 to TRBJ1-2; a possible D gene is TRBD1 (6 bases). V was shortened by 3 bases and J by 3 bases, with 12 bases between the two germline ends. From germline, CDR1 is SGDLS and CDR2 YYNGEE. This CDR3 is 14 amino acids long. CDR3 sequence (DNA): TGTGCCAGCAGCGCGTCCCAGGGGTACTATGGCTACACCTTC. This codes for CASSASQGYYGYTF.

This clone was detected only a few times. V is TRBV19 and J is TRBJ1-1, with TRBD1 as a possible D gene (6 bases). Trimming removed 6 bases from V and 5 bases from J, with 22 bases in between. Looked up from germline, CDR1 is LNHDA and CDR2 is SQIVND (reference sequence). The CDR3 is 16 amino acids. The CDR3 reads CASRIGGVRGATEAFF. For the CDR3, the DNA is TGTGCCAGTAGAATTGGGGGAGTGCGGGGGGCGACTGAAGCTTTCTTT.

The V call is TRBV13, the J call TRBJ2-3, with D tentatively TRBD1 (6 bases). With 5 bases removed from V and 6 bases from J, the gap between germline ends came to 24 bases. Per the germline V gene, CDR1 is PRHDT and CDR2 is FYEKMQ (reference sequence). The CDR3 runs 17 residues. The CDR3 nucleotides read TGTGCCAGCAGCCCAAAGGGGGAGCCAGAGGGAAGGGATACGCAGTATTTT. Amino acid sequence: CASSPKGEPEGRDTQYF.

V gene TRBV27 combines with J gene TRBJ1-1; TRBD1 matches 12 bases. The CDR3 is 15 amino acids. J gave up 5 bases and V 2 bases, and 3 bases lay outside the gene matches. CDR1 and CDR2 from the germline V gene are MNHEY and SMNVEV (reference sequence). The CDR3 is CASSLGTGGGTEAFF. CDR3 nucleotide sequence: TGTGCCAGCAGTTTAGGGACAGGGGGCGGGACTGAAGCTTTCTTT.

This clone showed up just once. The chain carries TRBV27 and TRBJ1-1; D perhaps matches TRBD1 (5 bases). V was pared by 3 bases and J by 4 bases, with 12 bases between. CDR3 size: 14 residues. Germline CDR1 reads MNHEY; CDR2 reads SMNVEV (reference sequence). The CDR3 DNA reads as TGTGCCAGCAGTTTGGATTTTCAGGGCACTGAAGCTTTCTTT. Its protein product is CASSLDFQGTEAFF.

This clone was seen just once. The chain uses TRBV5-1 and TRBJ2-2; D is possibly TRBD1 (5 bases). The germline gives CDR1 SGHRS, CDR2 YFSETQ. V was trimmed by 5 bases and J by 4 bases, leaving 15 bases between them. The CDR3 is 15 residues long. The CDR3 loop reads CASSLVGPGTGELFF. The CDR3 DNA follows: TGCGCCAGCAGTCTTGTGGGGCCGGGCACCGGGGAGCTGTTTTTT.

This rearrangement joins TRBV6-5 to TRBJ1-5, with TRBD1 identical over 7 bases. This CDR3 region has 13 residues. V lost 2 bases, J lost 6 bases, and 1 base stayed unmatched. The V gene's germline CDR1 is MNHEY and CDR2 SVGAGI. CDR3 amino acids: CASSYRDSQPQHF. In nucleotides, the CDR3 is TGTGCCAGCAGTTACCGGGACAGTCAGCCCCAGCATTTT.

V usage is TRBV5-5 and J usage is TRBJ2-2; TRBD1 is a possible D gene (6 bases). The length of the CDR3 is 14 residues. V was clipped by 4 bases and J by 9 bases, with 16 bases between them. The germline V gene encodes CDR1 SGHKS and CDR2 YYEKEE (reference sequence). As DNA, the CDR3 is TGTGCCAGCAGCCCAATTTGGGGGCGCCGGGAGCTGTTTTTT. Its protein is CASSPIWGRRELFF.

This chain connects TRBV12-5 to TRBJ1-2, with D possibly matching TRBD1 (5 bases). Germline CDR1 reads LGHNT; CDR2 reads FRNRAP. Deletions cut 7 bases from V and 2 bases from J, with 14 bases between. CDR3 length: 14 amino acids. In DNA, the CDR3 is TGTGCTAGTGCCGAAATGGGACTGAACTATGGCTACACCTTC. Translation gives CASAEMGLNYGYTF.

This chain connects TRBV11-2 to TRBJ2-3, with D uncertain. The V gene lost 1 base and the J gene lost 6 bases, with 8 bases spanning the gap. CDR1 is SGHAT, CDR2 FQNNGV, per germline. The length of the CDR3 is 13 residues. Here the CDR3 reads CASSLAQSDTQYF. The CDR3 coding sequence is TGTGCCAGCAGCTTAGCACAGTCTGATACGCAGTATTTT.

V gene TRBV5-4 combines with J gene TRBJ1-4, with a weak D call TRBD1 (6 bases). The germline V and J ends were trimmed by 4 bases and 0 bases, with 13 bases remaining between them. Germline assignment: CDR1 SGHNT and CDR2 YYREEE (reference sequence). The CDR3 covers 16 residues. The CDR3 region has the DNA TGTGCCAGCAGCGCCTGGGACACTGCAACTAATGAAAAACTGTTTTTT. Translating it yields CASSAWDTATNEKLFF.

In nucleotides, the CDR3 is TGTGCCAGCAGCTCCAGTTCGGAGGGGGGGTCGGAGACCCAGTACTTC. This sequence encodes CASSSSSEGGSETQYF. J is TRBJ2-5 and V is TRBV11-1, with D maybe TRBD2 (7 bases). Trimming stripped 4 bases from V and 5 bases from J, with 20 bases between. The CDR3 is made up of 16 amino acids. Germline CDR1 SGHAT, CDR2 FQDESV (reference sequence).

This chain connects TRBV6-1 to TRBJ1-2; D perhaps matches TRBD1 (6 bases). The CDR3 length is 14 residues. V was pared by 1 base and J by 5 bases, with 11 bases between. Germline V gives CDR1 MNHNS, CDR2 SASEGT. The CDR3 sequence: CASSEELRGYGYTF. In DNA form, the CDR3 reads TGTGCCAGCAGTGAAGAGTTGAGGGGGTATGGCTACACCTTC.

This clone was observed a handful of times. The chain links TRBV6-2 or TRBV6-3 to TRBJ1-2, with 12 nucleotides matching TRBD1. This CDR3 is 15 amino acids long. The germline CDR1 and CDR2 sequences are MNHEY and SVGEGT. V lost 5 bases, J lost 8 bases, and 9 bases stayed unmatched. The CDR3, as DNA: TGTGCCAGCAGTCTCACCGGGACAGGGGGCGAAGGCTACACCTTC. Translation: CASSLTGTGGEGYTF.

This chain joins TRBV5-1 and TRBJ2-5; 11 nucleotides line up with TRBD2. CDR3 length: 15 residues. Germline CDR1 SGHRS, CDR2 YFSETQ. V was clipped by 5 bases and J by 5 bases; unmatched bases: 8. CDR3 sequence (DNA): TGCGCCAGCAGTTCAACTAGCGGGGGCAGTGAGACCCAGTACTTC. The encoded protein is CASSSTSGGSETQYF.

The V call is TRBV12-3 or TRBV12-4, the J call TRBJ2-3; D gene ambiguous. The CDR3 has 11 residues. The V and J ends lost 6 bases and 6 bases respectively, with 7 bases between them. The CDR3 DNA reads as TGTGCCAGCAGCCCGAGGGATACGCAGTATTTT. Protein sequence: CASSPRDTQYF.

The rearrangement joins TRBV6-4 to TRBJ1-1; TRBD1 matches at 7 bases. The CDR3 consists of 14 residues. V shed 2 bases and J 7 bases; nucleotides not matched to a gene: 7. CDR1 is MRHNA and CDR2 is SNTAGT in the germline V gene. The chain's CDR3 is CASSDQGGDGEAFF. The CDR3 bases are TGTGCCAGCAGTGACCAGGGGGGAGACGGTGAAGCTTTCTTT.

This clone has only a few counts. This sequence joins TRBV7-2 and TRBJ2-2; 7 bases agree with TRBD1. Trimming cost V 9 bases and J 6 bases; bases outside gene matches: 4. Germline assignment: CDR1 SGHTA and CDR2 FQGNSA. This CDR3 has 12 amino acids. CDR3 bases: TGTGCCAGAAGACAGGGCCCCGGGGAGCTGTTTTTT. Translation: CARRQGPGELFF.

V and J are TRBV18 and TRBJ1-3; 11 nucleotides align to TRBD1. With V trimmed by 6 bases and J by 1 base, 5 bases remained unmatched. Germline lookup yields CDR1 KGHSH and CDR2 LQKENI. This CDR3 contains 16 residues. In DNA, the CDR3 is TGTGCCAGCTCCACGGACAGGGGGCTTTCTGGAAACACCATATATTTT. Amino acid sequence: CASSTDRGLSGNTIYF. The variable domain in full, with the rest retrieved from reference TRBV18 and TRBJ1-3, is NAGVMQNPRHLVRRRGQEARLRCSPMKGHSHVYWYRQLPEEGLKFMVYLQKENIIDESGMPKERFSAEFPKEGPSILRIQQVVRGDSAAYFCASSTDRGLSGNTIYFGEGSWLTVV.

V gene TRBV11-2 combines with J gene TRBJ2-3; 7 nucleotides align to TRBD2. Trimming cost V 6 bases and J 0 bases; bases outside gene matches: 6. The CDR3 runs to 15 residues. CDR1 SGHAT and CDR2 FQNNGV come from the germline V gene. CDR3 bases: TGTGCCAGCAGTCGTAGACTAGCTAGCACAGATACGCAGTATTTT. It is translated as CASSRRLASTDTQYF.

The chain has TRBV15 and TRBJ2-7; TRBD2 agrees at 7 bases. V was pared by 0 bases and J by 1 base, with 6 bases of the junction left unmatched. Germline V lookup: CDR1 LNHNV, CDR2 YYDKDF (reference sequence). The CDR3 covers 16 residues. In nucleotides, the CDR3 is TGTGCCACCAGCAGAGAGGGGGGAGCGGGGTCCTACGAGCAGTACTTC. Residues: CATSREGGAGSYEQYF.

V is TRBV6-5 and J is TRBJ2-7, with 7 bases lining up with TRBD2. CDR1 is MNHEY and CDR2 is SVGAGI in the germline V gene. V was pared by 6 bases and J by 0 bases, with 8 bases of the junction left unmatched. The CDR3 runs 15 residues. CDR3 nucleotides: TGTGCCAGCAGATCTTCTAGCGGTAGCTCCTACGAGCAGTACTTC. This codes for CASRSSSGSSYEQYF.

The V call is TRBV10-2, the J call TRBJ1-2, with 9 bases aligning to TRBD1. With V trimmed by 6 bases and J by 3 bases, 5 bases remained unmatched. This CDR3 spans 14 amino acids. The V gene's germline CDR1 is WSHSY and CDR2 SAAADI. The CDR3 loop is CASRGTGTDYGYTF. The CDR3 nucleotides read TGCGCCAGCAGGGGGACAGGGACCGACTATGGCTACACCTTC.

V gene TRBV27 combines with J gene TRBJ2-4, with 7 bases that match TRBD1. The V and J ends lost 5 bases and 8 bases, in that order; junction bases with no gene match: 9. Germline assignment: CDR1 MNHEY and CDR2 SMNVEV (reference sequence). The CDR3 is 14 amino acids. The CDR3 coding sequence is TGTGCCAGCAGTCCGACAGGGCTGGGGGACATTCAGTACTTC. Its protein is CASSPTGLGDIQYF.

This clone was picked up a small number of times. V is TRBV6-5 and J is TRBJ1-2; the match to TRBD1 covers 11 bases. Germline V gene data show CDR1 as MNHEY and CDR2 as SVGAGI. Trimming cost V 4 bases and J 8 bases; bases outside gene matches: 6. The CDR3 length is 14 residues. The CDR3 loop reads CASSLPGQGVGYTF. The CDR3 DNA reads as TGTGCCAGCAGTTTACCGGGACAGGGGGTCGGCTACACCTTC.